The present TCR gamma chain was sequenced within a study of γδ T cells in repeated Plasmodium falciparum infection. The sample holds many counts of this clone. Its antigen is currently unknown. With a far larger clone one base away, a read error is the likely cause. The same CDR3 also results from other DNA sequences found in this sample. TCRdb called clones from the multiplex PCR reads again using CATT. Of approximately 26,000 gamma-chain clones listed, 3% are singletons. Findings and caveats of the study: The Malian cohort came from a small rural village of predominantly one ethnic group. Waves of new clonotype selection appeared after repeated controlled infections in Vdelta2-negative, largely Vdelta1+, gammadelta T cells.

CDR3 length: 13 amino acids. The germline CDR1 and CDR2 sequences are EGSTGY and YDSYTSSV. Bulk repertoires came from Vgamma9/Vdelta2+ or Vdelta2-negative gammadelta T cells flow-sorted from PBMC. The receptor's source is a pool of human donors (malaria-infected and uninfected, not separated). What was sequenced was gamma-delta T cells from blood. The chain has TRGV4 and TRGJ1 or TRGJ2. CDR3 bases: TGCGCCACCTGGGTACCGAATTATTATAAGAAACTCTTT. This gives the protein CATWVPNYYKKLF.